This is a list of T cell receptor beta chains from one sample in a study of PD-1 blockade in classical Hodgkin lymphoma. Sequencing used immunoSEQ multiplex PCR; TCRdb keeps in-frame clones, though not all of them. Here the sample spans approximately 30,000 clones, over 60% being singletons. The material sequenced was CD4+ T cells from blood, taken at baseline. These TCRs come from a human donor with classical Hodgkin lymphoma. Each CDR3 is given with its conserved first and last residue. A D gene is named only where the DNA matches it firmly.

D gene	V gene	J gene	CDR3 length	CDR3 protein	CDR3 DNA
.	TRBV6-5	TRBJ1-1	13	CASRRGPNTEAFF	TGTGCCAGCAGACGGGGGCCGAACACTGAAGCTTTCTTT
.	TRBV6-5	TRBJ2-3	15	CASSDRAAPTDTQYF	TGTGCCAGCAGCGACCGGGCAGCACCCACAGATACGCAGTATTTT
.	TRBV4-3	TRBJ2-2	14	CASSQSTNTGELFF	TGCGCCAGCAGCCAATCAACTAACACCGGGGAGCTGTTTTTT
TRBD1	TRBV5-6	TRBJ2-1	15	CASSISGQHYNEQFF	TGTGCCAGCAGCATCTCGGGACAGCACTACAATGAGCAGTTCTTC
TRBD2	TRBV10-1	TRBJ2-3	16	CASSYGGASRTDTQYF	TGCGCCAGCAGTTACGGGGGGGCCTCCCGCACAGATACGCAGTATTTT
TRBD2	TRBV5-6	TRBJ2-3	18	CASSLLSTSGGLADTQYF	TGTGCCAGCAGCCTATTGAGTACTAGCGGGGGGTTAGCCGATACGCAGTATTTT
.	TRBV6-5	TRBJ1-1	12	CASSRENTEAFF	TGTGCCAGCAGTCGAGAGAACACTGAAGCTTTCTTT
.	TRBV30	TRBJ1-4	15	CAWGGTRGTNEKLFF	TGTGCCTGGGGAGGGACGAGGGGAACTAATGAAAAACTGTTTTTT
.	TRBV28	TRBJ1-2	18	CASSSMLAGAGINYGYTF	TGTGCCAGCAGTTCAATGCTAGCGGGGGCAGGCATAAACTATGGCTACACCTTC
TRBD1	TRBV28	TRBJ1-5	18	CASSPMYSGTEGNQPQHF	TGTGCCAGCAGTCCGATGTACTCCGGGACAGAAGGCAATCAGCCCCAGCATTTT
.	TRBV5-1	TRBJ2-7	13	CASTASPAYEQYF	TGCGCCAGCACAGCAAGTCCAGCCTACGAGCAGTACTTC
TRBD1	TRBV9	TRBJ1-2	18	CASSVGWGQGHPNYGYTF	TGTGCCAGCAGCGTAGGATGGGGACAGGGGCACCCTAACTATGGCTACACCTTC
TRBD2	TRBV5-6	TRBJ2-3	12	CASTRLAERQYF	TGTGCCAGCACGAGACTAGCCGAGAGGCAGTATTTT